The 12 T cell receptor beta chains in this list originate from one sample, sequenced in a study of T cell repertoires in cytomegalovirus infection. MiXCR, run by TCRdb on the reads, gives a single entry per CDR3 protein. The sample has 630,000 or so distinct CDR3 sequences; roughly 26% are singletons. Source material: CD8+ T cells from PBMCs. These receptors were obtained from a human donor in good health (CMV status not recorded). Some clones in this sample may be carry-over from other donors' samples.

The V and J genes are TRBV6-2 or TRBV6-3 and TRBJ2-7, with 11 nucleotides matching TRBD1. V was clipped by 0 bases and J by 4 bases; unmatched bases: 5. The CDR3 covers 16 residues. The V gene's germline CDR1 is MNHEY and CDR2 SVGEGT. The CDR3 nucleotides read TGTGCCAGCAGTTACTCACGGGACAGGGGGAATTACGAGCAGTACGTC. It encodes CASSYSRDRGNYEQYV.

The J gene is TRBJ2-1, the V gene TRBV6-6, with TRBD2 matching 10 bases. J was trimmed by 5 bases and V by 7 bases; bases with no gene match: 8. Per germline, CDR1 MNHNY and CDR2 SVGAGI (reference sequence). The CDR3 runs 15 residues. CDR3 protein: CASTQSGGGHNEQFF. The CDR3 DNA is TGTGCCAGCACCCAAAGCGGGGGGGGTCACAATGAGCAGTTCTTC.

At least ten counts were recorded for this clonotype. The V gene is TRBV6-2 or TRBV6-3, the J gene TRBJ1-1, with D maybe TRBD1 (6 bases). The V and J ends lost 0 bases and 11 bases respectively, with 19 bases between them. The CDR3 totals 15 residues. Germline CDR1 is MNHEY and CDR2 is SVGEGT. The CDR3 spells CASSYSIPDRHRAFF. CDR3 DNA sequence: TGTGCCAGCAGTTACTCAATACCAGACAGGCATCGGGCTTTCTTT.

This chain links TRBV25-1 with TRBJ2-2; 8 bases are shared with TRBD1. This CDR3 has 15 residues. Germline values: CDR1 MGHDK, CDR2 SYGVNS. V was pared by 11 bases and J by 2 bases, with 10 bases of the junction left unmatched. The CDR3 sequence: CASLGQGANTGELFF. DNA for the CDR3: TGTGCCTCCCTAGGGCAGGGGGCTAACACCGGGGAGCTGTTTTTT.

In its sample, this clonotype was seen many times. V usage is TRBV28 and J usage is TRBJ2-7, with TRBD1 as a possible D gene (5 bases). The CDR3 has 15 residues. The V end was cut by 2 bases, the J end by 0 bases, with 11 bases between. Germline V CDR1 and CDR2: MDHEN, SYDVKM. DNA for the CDR3: TGTGCCAGCAGTTTAAGCCGACAGAGCTCCTACGAGCAGTACGTC. The encoded protein is CASSLSRQSSYEQYV.

In regard to this clonotype: A much more abundant neighbour one base away suggests this may be a read error. This chain links TRBV6-2 or TRBV6-3 with TRBJ2-1, with D perhaps matching TRBD2 (5 bases). Germline V lookup: CDR1 MNHEY, CDR2 SVGEGT. This CDR3 has 13 amino acids. V was cut by 4 bases and J by 3 bases, with 7 bases left in between. The CDR3 here is CASSSGDYNEQFF. The DNA of the CDR3 is TGTGCCAGCAGTTCCGGGGACTACAATGAGCAGTTCTTC.

This clonotype was detected a few times. The rearrangement links TRBV7-9 to TRBJ1-1, with TRBD1 matching over 10 bases. V lost 4 bases, J lost 7 bases, and 3 bases stayed unmatched. Germline-derived CDR1 and CDR2 are SEHNR and FQNEAQ (reference sequence). This CDR3 comprises 13 residues. As DNA, the CDR3 is TGTGCCAGCAGCTCGTGGGACAGGGGTGAAGCTTTCTTT. Amino acids: CASSSWDRGEAFF. Filled out from reference TRBV7-9 and TRBJ1-1, the complete variable domain reads DTGVSQNPRHKITKRGQNVTFRCDPISEHNRLYWYRQTLGQGPEFLTYFQNEAQLEKSRLLSDRFSAERPKGSFSTLEIQRTEQGDSAMYLCASSSWDRGEAFFGQGTRLTVV.

The genes are TRBV6-4 and TRBJ2-5; D unclear. The CDR3 is 16 amino acids. V lost 0 bases, J lost 4 bases, and 15 bases lay in between. CDR1 MRHNA and CDR2 SNTAGT come from the germline V gene. The CDR3 sequence: CASSDSPISTLETQYF. Written as DNA, the CDR3 is TGTGCCAGCAGTGACTCCCCGATCAGCACTTTAGAGACCCAGTACTTC.

The chain uses TRBV29-1 and TRBJ2-7, with 7 nucleotides matching TRBD2. This CDR3 has 12 residues. Trimming took 0 bases from V and 7 from J; bases not matched to a gene: 3. Per the germline V gene, CDR1 is SQVTM and CDR2 is ANQGSEA. CDR3 coding DNA: TGCAGCGTTGAAGATCTGGGGGGGGAGCAGTACGTC. Translation: CSVEDLGGEQYV.

The genes are TRBV20-1 and TRBJ2-7, with TRBD1 matching 9 bases. Germline trimming cut 7 bases from V and 4 bases from J; bases unmatched to any gene: 5. The CDR3 is 12 residues long. Germline V gene data show CDR1 as DFQATT and CDR2 as SNEGSKA (reference sequence). This chain's CDR3 is CSVQGASYEQYF. Here the CDR3 DNA reads TGCAGTGTACAGGGGGCGTCATACGAGCAGTACTTC.

This clonotype was seen only a few times. The rearrangement links TRBV29-1 to TRBJ2-7; D may be TRBD2 (7 bases). Trimming left V 1 base short and J 0 bases short, with 16 bases between. Germline V gene data show CDR1 as SQVTM and CDR2 as ANQGSEA. The CDR3 sequence is 16 residues long. CDR3 loop: CSVEGGGTPLSYEQYF. The CDR3 DNA reads TGCAGCGTTGAAGGGGGGGGGACACCCCTCTCCTACGAGCAGTACTTC.

The V and J genes are TRBV25-1 and TRBJ1-2, with D possibly TRBD1 on 6 matching bases. This CDR3 has 14 amino acids. The germline V gene has CDR1 MGHDK and CDR2 SYGVNS. Trimming left V 7 bases short and J 0 bases short, with 12 bases between. The CDR3 loop reads CASTSGDTNYGYTF. Written as DNA, the CDR3 is TGTGCCAGCACTTCAGGGGACACTAACTATGGCTACACCTTC.